This T cell receptor beta chain was profiled in a study of immune evolution from preneoplasia to lung adenocarcinoma. Looking at the study overall: HLA loss of heterozygosity: over 5.5% AIS, around 16% MIA, around 33% ADC, none AAH.

Unmatched junction bases numbered 12, after V lost 8 bases and J lost 8 bases. Germline lookup yields CDR1 SNHLY and CDR2 FYNNEI. The CDR3 covers 14 residues. Note on this clone: What it binds is unknown.

Study-level points and caveats: Normal lung had the highest top T cell clone frequencies. Later-stage lesions appeared to have more T cells, more diversity, less clonality.

Macro-dissection enriched premalignant or tumor cells before nucleic acid extraction. Clones were sequenced by immunoSEQ multiplex PCR, and TCRdb holds only the in-frame ones, with some missing. Counted here are 39,000 or so clones, around 79% occurring once; the ten biggest clones make up around 4.6%. This clonotype originated in a person in their sixties with lung adenocarcinoma. Sequenced: FFPE invasive lung adenocarcinoma tissue. The chain employs TRBV2 and TRBJ2-7; 10 bases line up with TRBD1. In DNA, the CDR3 is TGTGCCAGCGGAAGGACAGGGGGGGCGCATAAGCAGTACTTC. Translated: CASGRTGGAHKQYF. Full variable domain (missing parts from reference TRBV2 and TRBJ2-7): EPEVTQTPSHQVTQMGQEVILRCVPISNHLYFYWYRQILGQKVEFLVSFYNNEISEKSEIFDDQFSVERPDGSNFTLKIRSTKLEDSAMYFCASGRTGGAHKQYFGPGTRLTVT.